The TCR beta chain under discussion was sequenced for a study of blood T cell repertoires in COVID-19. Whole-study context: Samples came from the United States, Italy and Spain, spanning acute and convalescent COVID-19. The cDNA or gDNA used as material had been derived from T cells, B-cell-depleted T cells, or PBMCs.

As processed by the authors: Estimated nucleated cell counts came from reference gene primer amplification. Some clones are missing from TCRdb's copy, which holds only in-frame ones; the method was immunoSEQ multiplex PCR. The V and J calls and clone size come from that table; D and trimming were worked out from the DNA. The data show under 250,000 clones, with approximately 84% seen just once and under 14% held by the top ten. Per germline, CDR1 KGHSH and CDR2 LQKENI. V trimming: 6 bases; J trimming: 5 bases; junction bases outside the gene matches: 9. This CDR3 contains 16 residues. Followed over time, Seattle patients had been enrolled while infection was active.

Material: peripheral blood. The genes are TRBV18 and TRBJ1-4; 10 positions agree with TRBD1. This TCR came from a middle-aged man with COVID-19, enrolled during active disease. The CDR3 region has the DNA TGTGCCAGCTCGTCCCAGGGGGGACAGGGGAATGAAAAACTGTTTTTT. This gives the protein CASSSQGGQGNEKLFF.